This T cell receptor beta chain was observed in a study of T-cell reconstitution after alpha-beta-depleted transplantation in children. From germline, CDR1 is DFQATT and CDR2 SNEGSKA (reference sequence). The CDR3 totals 16 residues. The V gene end was trimmed by 5 bases and the J gene end by 4 bases; junction bases not matched to a gene: 15. For TCRbeta, the library was prepared with unique molecular identifiers. TCRdb used MiXCR to reprocess the PCR reads, holding one entry per CDR3 protein. The data contain some 590,000 distinct CDR3 sequences, under 12% of them singletons. The sample in question was PBMCs from the stem cell graft donor, obtained from the stem cell graft. The rearrangement uses TRBV20-1 and TRBJ2-5, with 8 bases matching TRBD1. The clonotype comes from a human donor who donated a stem cell graft to a child with acute myeloid leukemia. CDR3 in amino acids: CSAALTGAIESETQYF. CDR3 bases: TGCAGTGCTGCCCTGACAGGGGCGATAGAATCAGAGACCCAGTACTTC.